The 15 T cell receptor beta chains below all came from one sample that was sequenced in a study of T-cell memory formation after mild COVID-19. TCRdb fed the 5' RACE reads into MiXCR, producing one record per CDR3 protein. Here the sample spans 350,000 or so distinct CDR3 sequences, roughly 19% being singletons. Sequencing was performed on PBMCs or a T cell subset sorted from them (not recorded which). These receptors were taken from a man between 18 and 29 years old who had mild COVID-19 (a few samples of this study predate the infection). Cell type and time point are not known.

The V and J genes are TRBV3-1 and TRBJ1-5, with D unresolved. This CDR3 region has 16 residues. V was pared by 1 base and J by 7 bases, with 17 bases between. Germline V lookup: CDR1 LGHDT, CDR2 YNNKEL (reference sequence). CDR3 amino acids: CASSQGDPRLAQPQHF. The DNA of the CDR3 is TGTGCCAGCAGCCAAGGGGATCCCAGGTTAGCCCAGCCCCAGCATTTT.

CDR3 residues: CASSDGTRASTDTQYF. The CDR3 coding sequence is TGTGCCAGCAGTGACGGGACACGAGCTAGCACAGATACGCAGTATTTT. V is TRBV6-2 or TRBV6-3 and J is TRBJ2-3, with a tentative D call TRBD1 (6 bases). V gave up 5 bases and J gave up 0 bases, with 15 bases separating them. From germline, CDR1 is MNHEY and CDR2 SVGEGT. This CDR3 comprises 16 residues.

This clonotype was observed a handful of times. J is TRBJ1-2 and V is TRBV6-5; weak D call: TRBD1 (6 bases). Per germline, CDR1 MNHEY and CDR2 SVGAGI. The ends were cut back, 4 bases at V and 10 bases at J, with 19 bases in the middle. CDR3 size: 14 residues. The CDR3 spells CASSWQGTGVTYTF. The DNA for the CDR3 is TGTGCCAGCAGTTGGCAGGGGACTGGGGTGACCTACACCTTC.

This clonotype was counted a few times. The chain carries TRBV5-4 and TRBJ2-7; D unresolved. Trimming pared 4 bases from V and 2 bases from J, leaving 10 bases between. CDR3 length equals 13 residues. Germline CDR1 SGHNT, CDR2 YYREEE (reference sequence). The CDR3 sequence is CASSTGPPYEQYF. The CDR3 DNA follows: TGTGCCAGCAGCACCGGGCCTCCCTACGAGCAGTACTTC.

At least ten counts were recorded for this clonotype. V and J are TRBV4-2 and TRBJ1-2; D is possibly TRBD1 (5 bases). CDR3 length: 17 amino acids. In germline, CDR1 is LGHNA, CDR2 YNFKEQ. V gave up 0 bases and J gave up 5 bases, with 19 bases separating them. The CDR3 spells CASSQDASGAGGYGYTF. The CDR3 nucleotides read TGTGCCAGCAGCCAAGATGCGTCGGGCGCTGGGGGGTATGGCTACACCTTC.

This clonotype was picked up a small number of times. The rearrangement joins TRBV7-9 to TRBJ2-1; D may be TRBD2 (7 bases). Trimming removed 5 bases at V and 8 bases at J, with 22 bases between. The CDR3 runs 16 residues. Germline CDR1 is SEHNR and CDR2 is FQNEAQ (reference sequence). Written as DNA, the CDR3 is TGTGCCAGCAGCCCACGGACTAGGGGGTTTAGGGATGAGCAGTTCTTC. Translation gives CASSPRTRGFRDEQFF.

This clonotype was seen ten or more times. This CDR3 reads CASSLSVLAGGRDEQFF. The CDR3 DNA follows: TGTGCCAGCAGCTTATCAGTTCTAGCGGGGGGGCGCGATGAGCAGTTCTTC. The chain uses TRBV7-2 and TRBJ2-1, with TRBD2 matching 12 bases. With V trimmed by 2 bases and J by 8 bases, 10 bases remained unmatched. CDR1 is SGHTA and CDR2 is FQGNSA in the germline V gene. The CDR3 length is 17 residues.

J is TRBJ2-7 and V is TRBV28; D remains unclear. Germline lookup yields CDR1 MDHEN and CDR2 SYDVKM. The CDR3 consists of 11 residues. Trimming stripped 10 bases from V and 4 bases from J, with 11 bases between. CDR3: CATGSIYEQYF. CDR3 bases: TGTGCCACCGGATCAATTTACGAGCAGTACTTC.

This clonotype was seen more than once but under ten times. V usage is TRBV2 and J usage is TRBJ2-3; TRBD1 matches 7 bases. Germline V gene data show CDR1 as SNHLY and CDR2 as FYNNEI. The CDR3 spans 14 residues. The V segment lost 6 bases and the J segment 2 bases; nucleotides outside the gene matches: 5. The CDR3 reads CASSMTGITDTQYF. The CDR3 DNA follows: TGTGCCAGCAGCATGACAGGGATCACAGATACGCAGTATTTT.

The chain combines TRBV28 with TRBJ2-3, with TRBD2 matching 8 bases. The CDR3 extends over 16 amino acids. Germline assignment: CDR1 MDHEN and CDR2 SYDVKM. With V trimmed by 5 bases and J by 1 base, 8 bases remained unmatched. Written as DNA, the CDR3 is TGTGCCAGCAGTGGACCGAGCGGGGGTCGCACAGATACGCAGTATTTT. Protein: CASSGPSGGRTDTQYF.

This clonotype has ten or more counts. The chain couples TRBV23-1 to TRBJ2-3; no reliable D call. TRBV23-1 is labeled an ORF, and its function is uncertain. This CDR3 has 16 residues. The V gene lost 0 bases and the J gene lost 1 base, with 11 bases spanning the gap. This chain's CDR3 is CASSQSDLWGTDTQYF. The CDR3 coding sequence is TGCGCCAGCAGTCAATCGGACCTCTGGGGCACAGATACGCAGTATTTT.

The J gene is TRBJ1-4, the V gene TRBV7-9; no definite D call. This CDR3 spans 13 amino acids. V was clipped by 2 bases and J by 8 bases, with 9 bases between them. Per germline, CDR1 SEHNR and CDR2 FQNEAQ (reference sequence). The CDR3 region has the DNA TGTGCCAGCAGCTTAACGATCGGGGAAAAACTGTTTTTT. Translation: CASSLTIGEKLFF. Full variable domain (outside the CDR3, taken from reference TRBV7-9 and TRBJ1-4): DTGVSQNPRHKITKRGQNVTFRCDPISEHNRLYWYRQTLGQGPEFLTYFQNEAQLEKSRLLSDRFSAERPKGSFSTLEIQRTEQGDSAMYLCASSLTIGEKLFFGSGTQLSVL.

This clonotype has more than one count but fewer than ten. This chain joins TRBV7-8 and TRBJ2-3; TRBD2 matches 10 bases. V lost 4 bases, J lost 4 bases, and 14 bases stayed unmatched. Germline CDR1 is SGHVS and CDR2 is FQNEAQ. This CDR3 has 18 amino acids. CDR3 bases: TGTGCCAGCAGCTCCCGGGACCGCCTAGCGGGGGATTCAGATACGCAGTATTTT. Translated, it gives CASSSRDRLAGDSDTQYF. The variable domain in full, completed from reference TRBV7-8 and TRBJ2-3, reads GAGVSQSPRYKVAKRGQDVALRCDPISGHVSLFWYQQALGQGPEFLTYFQNEAQLDKSGLPSDRFFAERPEGSVSTLKIQRTQQEDSAVYLCASSSRDRLAGDSDTQYFGPGTRLTVL.

The chain is built from TRBV7-3 and TRBJ2-3; 7 nucleotides line up with TRBD2. Germline lookup yields CDR1 SGHTA and CDR2 FQGTGA. This CDR3 is built from 14 residues. The V gene end was trimmed by 5 bases and the J gene end by 2 bases; junction bases not matched to a gene: 4. This chain's CDR3 is CASSGTTYTDTQYF. The CDR3 bases are TGTGCCAGCAGCGGGACTACCTACACAGATACGCAGTATTTT.

This clonotype has a handful of counts. The chain recombines TRBV18 with TRBJ1-1; D unclear. This CDR3 comprises 17 residues. V lost 3 bases, J lost 0 bases, and 17 bases lay in between. Germline assignment: CDR1 KGHSH and CDR2 LQKENI. CDR3 sequence (DNA): TGTGCCAGCTCACCTAATACCGTGGATAGGCTGAACACTGAAGCTTTCTTT. The encoded protein is CASSPNTVDRLNTEAFF.